This T cell receptor (beta chain) emerged from a study of long-term antiretroviral therapy in people with HIV. Study-wide results and limits: Investigators report no available data on ART adherence, viral resistance or therapy changes.

immunoSEQ v3.0 was run at survey level. Using immunoSEQ multiplex PCR, the repertoire was profiled, and TCRdb retains in-frame clones only, with some absent. The data show under 30,000 clones, 60% to 85% seen once. As for this clone: Antigen specificity is unknown.

The CDR3 contains 18 residues. V lost 4 bases to trimming and J lost 0 bases; unmatched junction nucleotides: 9. The germline V gene has CDR1 SGHKS and CDR2 YYEKEE (reference sequence). The source material was unsorted PBMCs, sampled 2.1 years after starting antiretroviral therapy. The clonotype was recovered from a young man with HIV. This sequence joins TRBV5-5 and TRBJ2-4, with 11 bases that match TRBD2. CDR3 in amino acids: CASSPDPSGGPAKNIQYF. For the CDR3, the DNA is TGTGCCAGCAGCCCAGACCCTAGCGGGGGGCCAGCCAAAAACATTCAGTACTTC.